This T cell receptor beta chain was profiled in a study of blood T cell repertoires in COVID-19. The repertoire was sequenced with immunoSEQ multiplex PCR; TCRdb's copy has only in-frame clones and lacks some. The repertoire holds 55,000 to 75,000 clones, with roughly 90% as singletons. The clonotype was recovered from a human donor in a cohort sampled during active COVID-19. Sample: peripheral blood.

CDR3 DNA sequence: TGTGCCAGTAGACCGGGACAGGGGGCTAACGAGCAGTACTTC. It specifies CASRPGQGANEQYF. The chain recombines TRBV2 with TRBJ2-7; 12 nucleotides agree with TRBD1. CDR1 is SNHLY, CDR2 FYNNEI, per germline. The V and J ends lost 9 bases and 5 bases, in that order; junction bases with no gene match: 8. The CDR3 has 14 amino acids.